The 31 T cell receptor beta chains reported below all come from one sample, sequenced in a study of identical twins. TCRdb re-called the 5' RACE reads with MiXCR, one entry per CDR3 protein. The data show some 1,700,000 distinct CDR3 sequences, less than 35% seen once. The sample comprised cord blood. Every receptor here comes from a newborn girl in good health.

This clonotype was counted only a few times. V is TRBV20-1 and J is TRBJ2-7, with a tentative D call TRBD2 (5 bases). V was pared by 3 bases and J by 10 bases, with 25 bases between. CDR1 and CDR2 (germline): DFQATT, SNEGSKA (reference sequence). The CDR3 has 15 amino acids. The CDR3 sequence: CSARVPLDRGGIQYF. The CDR3 DNA reads TGCAGTGCTAGGGTCCCTCTGGACCGGGGTGGAATTCAGTACTTC.

This clonotype occurred a few times. This CDR3 reads CASSQAQFEKLFF. For the CDR3, the DNA is TGTGCCAGCAGCCAAGCACAGTTTGAAAAACTGTTTTTT. The chain is built from TRBV3-1 and TRBJ1-4, with D uncertain. Germline CDR1 LGHDT, CDR2 YNNKEL (reference sequence). V dropped 1 base and J dropped 7 bases, with 7 bases sitting between them. The CDR3 extends over 13 amino acids.

The rearrangement joins TRBV20-1 to TRBJ2-3, with TRBD2 as a possible D gene (6 bases). Per germline, CDR1 DFQATT and CDR2 SNEGSKA (reference sequence). CDR3 length equals 16 residues. The V end lost 0 bases, the J end lost 0 bases, and 13 bases lay between the germline ends. CDR3 residues: CSARDPRGASTDTQYF. The CDR3, as DNA: TGCAGTGCTAGAGATCCTCGCGGGGCTAGCACAGATACGCAGTATTTT.

This clonotype showed up just a few times. The chain uses TRBV10-3 and TRBJ1-1, with TRBD1 as a possible D gene (5 bases). V gave up 2 bases and J gave up 2 bases, with 12 bases separating them. The CDR3 runs to 15 residues. Germline CDR1 and CDR2: ENHRY and SYGVKD. Written as DNA, the CDR3 is TGTGCCATCAGTGAGATGGGGGGGATAAACACTGAAGCTTTCTTT. Its protein product is CAISEMGGINTEAFF.

This clonotype was recorded at least ten times. J is TRBJ1-2 and V is TRBV9, with 10 positions matching TRBD1. CDR1 and CDR2 from the germline V gene are SGDLS and YYNGEE. V dropped 3 bases and J dropped 5; count of bases not matched to a gene: 7. The CDR3 is 15 residues long. This CDR3 reads CASSATGTGVYGYTF. The DNA of the CDR3 is TGTGCCAGCAGCGCTACCGGGACAGGGGTTTATGGCTACACCTTC.

The V gene is TRBV28, the J gene TRBJ1-5, with 8 bases that match TRBD1. V was pared by 5 bases and J by 6 bases, with 9 bases of the junction left unmatched. The CDR3 is 15 amino acids. Germline assignment: CDR1 MDHEN and CDR2 SYDVKM. The CDR3 is CASSLAGGAIQPQHF. In DNA form, the CDR3 reads TGTGCCAGCAGTCTCGCAGGGGGCGCTATTCAGCCCCAGCATTTT.

Comments on this clonotype: Possible read error: a much larger clone is one base away. This sequence joins TRBV12-3 or TRBV12-4 and TRBJ2-7; D may be TRBD1 or TRBD2 (5 bases each). The CDR3 runs 13 residues. This CDR3 reads CASSFTRGYERYF. Written as DNA, the CDR3 is TGTGCCAGCAGTTTCACCCGGGGCTACGAGCGGTACTTC.

The V call is TRBV5-4, the J call TRBJ2-1; TRBD2 agrees at 11 bases. J gave up 7 bases and V 4 bases, and 10 bases lay outside the gene matches. The length of the CDR3 is 16 residues. Germline CDR1 and CDR2: SGHNT and YYREEE (reference sequence). The DNA of the CDR3 is TGTGCCAGCAGCCCGGGGGGGACTAGCGGTACAAATGAGCAGTTCTTC. As protein: CASSPGGTSGTNEQFF.

This clonotype was seen more than once but under ten times. The rearrangement links TRBV3-1 to TRBJ2-2; 8 bases are shared with TRBD2. The CDR3 runs 17 residues. Looked up from germline, CDR1 is LGHDT and CDR2 is YNNKEL (reference sequence). V shed 2 bases, J shed 3 bases, and the junction held 8 bases outside the gene matches. The CDR3 here is CASSQRGGGQDTGELFF. CDR3 in DNA: TGTGCCAGCAGCCAAAGGGGCGGGGGGCAAGACACCGGGGAGCTGTTTTTT.

This clonotype was seen repeatedly, ten times or more. V and J are TRBV20-1 and TRBJ1-1; D may be TRBD1 (5 bases). Trimming shortened V by 4 bases and J by 1 base, and 10 bases separated the two germline ends. Germline V gene sequence: CDR1 DFQATT, CDR2 SNEGSKA (reference sequence). The CDR3 has 13 amino acids. The CDR3 loop reads CSATREGNTEAFF. The DNA of the CDR3 is TGCAGTGCTACCAGGGAAGGGAACACTGAAGCTTTCTTT.

The J gene is TRBJ2-3, the V gene TRBV4-1; TRBD2 might be the D (5 bases). Germline values: CDR1 MGHRA, CDR2 YSYEKL. The CDR3 is 19 amino acids. The V end lost 1 base, the J end lost 6 bases, and 26 bases lay between the germline ends. In DNA form, the CDR3 reads TGCGCCAGCAGCCAAGCATATTCGTATCTAGCTAGATCACATGATACGCAGTATTTT. The encoded protein is CASSQAYSYLARSHDTQYF.

This clonotype has just a few counts. The V gene is TRBV12-3 or TRBV12-4, the J gene TRBJ2-2; 12 positions match TRBD2. The CDR3 runs 17 residues. V dropped 4 bases and J dropped 6; count of bases not matched to a gene: 9. This CDR3 is CASSYRLAGVPAGELFF. The CDR3 DNA follows: TGTGCCAGCAGTTACCGACTAGCGGGAGTTCCAGCCGGGGAGCTGTTTTTT.

This clonotype appeared a few times. The gene calls are TRBV12-3 or TRBV12-4 and TRBJ2-1; TRBD2 aligns across 13 bases. The V and J ends lost 6 bases and 0 bases, in that order; junction bases with no gene match: 8. The CDR3 totals 18 residues. In DNA form, the CDR3 reads TGTGCCAGCAGCCGCGGGACTAGCGGGATCAGCTCCTACAATGAGCAGTTCTTC. It translates to CASSRGTSGISSYNEQFF.

This clonotype was found a few times. The gene calls are TRBV20-1 and TRBJ1-1, with TRBD1 matching 7 bases. Germline V CDR1 and CDR2: DFQATT, SNEGSKA (reference sequence). The CDR3 is 10 amino acids. V lost 6 bases to trimming and J lost 6 bases; unmatched junction nucleotides: 1. The CDR3 coding sequence is TGCAGTGCAGACAGGGCTGAAGCTTTCTTT. Translation gives CSADRAEAFF.

This chain connects TRBV11-2 to TRBJ1-2; a weak D match, TRBD1 (6 bases). Germline V gene lookup returns CDR1 SGHAT and CDR2 FQNNGV. Trimming shortened V by 6 bases and J by 2 bases, and 19 bases separated the two germline ends. The CDR3 has 16 residues. The CDR3 sequence: CASRFNSGHPNYGYTF. The CDR3, as DNA: TGTGCCAGCAGATTCAATTCGGGACACCCAAACTATGGCTACACCTTC.

The V gene is TRBV28, the J gene TRBJ2-1; 7 bases match TRBD2. Germline V gene sequence: CDR1 MDHEN, CDR2 SYDVKM. The CDR3 runs 13 residues. V dropped 6 bases and J dropped 4; count of bases not matched to a gene: 3. CDR3 in DNA: TGTGCCAGCAGGGCTAGCGGATACAATGAGCAGTTCTTC. Translation: CASRASGYNEQFF.

The chain combines TRBV12-3 or TRBV12-4 with TRBJ2-2; D is possibly TRBD2 (5 bases). The CDR3 runs to 16 residues. The germline V and J ends were trimmed by 3 bases and 4 bases, with 15 bases remaining between them. CDR3 DNA sequence: TGTGCCAGCAGTTTGGCTACTAGGGTGGGCACCGGGGAGCTGTTTTTT. Its translation is CASSLATRVGTGELFF.

This clonotype has a handful of counts. The rearrangement joins TRBV28 to TRBJ1-2, with unresolved D. Trimming pared 6 bases from V and 4 bases from J, leaving 21 bases between. The CDR3 runs 16 residues. Germline values: CDR1 MDHEN, CDR2 SYDVKM. The CDR3 DNA reads TGTGCCAGCAGCTCCTTTAGCCTCCGGGTACCCTATGGCTACACCTTC. Protein: CASSSFSLRVPYGYTF.

The chain joins TRBV13 to TRBJ1-1, with D maybe TRBD1 (6 bases). This CDR3 region has 12 residues. Germline assignment: CDR1 PRHDT and CDR2 FYEKMQ (reference sequence). The V and J ends lost 8 bases and 3 bases respectively, with 10 bases between them. The chain's CDR3 is CASDRPYTEAFF. CDR3 sequence (DNA): TGTGCCAGCGACAGGCCTTACACTGAAGCTTTCTTT.

This clonotype came up a few times. The chain couples TRBV14 to TRBJ2-7; 7 bases fit TRBD2. V lost 1 base and J lost 3; bases outside the gene matches: 9. This CDR3 is 16 amino acids long. Germline-derived CDR1 and CDR2 are SGHDN and FVKESK. The CDR3 nucleotides are TGTGCCAGCAGCCAAGCCGGGATGGGAGGGAACTACGAGCAGTACTTC. Translated: CASSQAGMGGNYEQYF.

The sample holds a few counts of this clonotype. The rearrangement links TRBV20-1 to TRBJ2-1; no reliable D call. CDR3 length equals 13 residues. Trimming pared 5 bases from V and 4 bases from J, leaving 12 bases between. Germline-derived CDR1 and CDR2 are DFQATT and SNEGSKA (reference sequence). As DNA, the CDR3 is TGCAGTGCTTCCCGGGTCCCATACAATGAGCAGTTCTTC. Protein sequence: CSASRVPYNEQFF.

DNA of the CDR3: TGTGCCAGCAGTTACTCCCAAGGGATCCAGTACTTC. Translation: CASSYSQGIQYF. The V and J genes are TRBV6-2 or TRBV6-3 and TRBJ2-4; D remains ambiguous. CDR1 is MNHEY and CDR2 is SVGEGT in the germline V gene. V lost 0 bases and J 13 bases, leaving 10 bases between the germline ends. The CDR3 runs 12 residues.

This clonotype was detected only once. A read error may be the cause here, since a much bigger clone is one base away. The DNA of the CDR3 is TGCAGCGTATACAACCCCGTCGGGACAGAAGGAGGATACGAAAAACTGTTTTTT. Translated, it gives CSVYNPVGTEGGYEKLFF. This chain connects TRBV29-1 to TRBJ1-4; 7 bases are a match to TRBD1. Trimming at V came to 6 bases and at J to 8 bases, leaving 24 bases not matched to a gene. The CDR3 sequence is 18 residues long. The germline CDR1 and CDR2 sequences are SQVTM and ANQGSEA.

The sample holds many counts of this clonotype. V and J are TRBV2 and TRBJ2-7; no reliable D call. The CDR3 extends over 11 amino acids. Germline values: CDR1 SNHLY, CDR2 FYNNEI. V lost 6 bases to trimming and J lost 7 bases, with 10 bases between them. Here the CDR3 reads CASSNNLEQYF. In DNA form, the CDR3 reads TGTGCCAGCAGCAACAACCTGGAGCAGTACTTC.

This chain joins TRBV5-1 and TRBJ1-1, with TRBD1 as a possible D gene (6 bases). This CDR3 spans 15 amino acids. The germline CDR1 and CDR2 sequences are SGHRS and YFSETQ. Trimming pared 0 bases from V and 5 bases from J, leaving 14 bases between. Written as DNA, the CDR3 is TGCGCCAGCAGCTTGGCTAGGGGGGTAGGAACTGAAGCTTTCTTT. Translated, it gives CASSLARGVGTEAFF.

About this clonotype: A read error is possible here, since a much larger clone lies one base away. The chain joins TRBV2 to TRBJ1-4, with D uncertain. Germline V CDR1 and CDR2: SNHLY, FYNNEI. Trimming took 2 bases from V and 9 from J, leaving 1 base between them. This CDR3 is 10 amino acids long. CDR3 region: CASSEKKLFF. CDR3 nucleotides: TGTGCCAGCAGTGAAAAAAAACTGTTTTTT.

This clonotype was counted between two and nine times. V is TRBV10-3 and J is TRBJ1-1; 7 nucleotides line up with TRBD1. Germline-derived CDR1 and CDR2 are ENHRY and SYGVKD. V was clipped by 5 bases and J by 2 bases; unmatched bases: 8. The CDR3 length is 15 residues. The CDR3 region has the DNA TGTGCCATCAGTCCATTCCGACAGGGAAACACTGAAGCTTTCTTT. Translation gives CAISPFRQGNTEAFF.

This chain uses TRBV12-3 or TRBV12-4 with TRBJ2-7, with D possibly being TRBD1 or TRBD2 (6 bases each). The CDR3 covers 15 residues. Trimming cost V 7 bases and J 7 bases, with 23 bases left between them. CDR3 protein: CASTSVGGLGAEQYF. The DNA of the CDR3 is TGTGCCAGCACCTCAGTCGGGGGACTGGGGGCTGAGCAGTACTTC.

This clonotype was detected only a few times. This rearrangement joins TRBV20-1 to TRBJ2-4; tentative D call: TRBD2 (6 bases). Trimming cost V 3 bases and J 6 bases, with 24 bases left between them. The CDR3 runs 17 residues. Germline V gene lookup returns CDR1 DFQATT and CDR2 SNEGSKA (reference sequence). CDR3 bases: TGCAGTGCTAGCCTAAGGGTTATGAGCGGGTTTCTAAACATTCAGTACTTC. Protein: CSASLRVMSGFLNIQYF.

V is TRBV6-1 and J is TRBJ2-1; 8 bases agree with TRBD2. Germline CDR1 and CDR2: MNHNS and SASEGT. J gave up 2 bases and V 2 bases, and 11 bases lay outside the gene matches. This CDR3 has 18 amino acids. CDR3 region: CASSELLGSGRPYNEQFF. The CDR3 DNA follows: TGTGCCAGCAGTGAACTTTTGGGGAGCGGGAGACCCTACAATGAGCAGTTCTTC.

This clonotype was counted between two and nine times. This rearrangement joins TRBV14 to TRBJ1-2; 7 bases line up with TRBD1. This CDR3 is built from 13 residues. Germline V gene sequence: CDR1 SGHDN, CDR2 FVKESK. The V and J ends lost 4 bases and 3 bases, in that order; junction bases with no gene match: 2. Here the CDR3 reads CASSRGQHYGYTF. The CDR3 nucleotides read TGTGCCAGCAGCCGGGGACAGCACTATGGCTACACCTTC. The full variable domain, in which reference TRBV14 and TRBJ1-2 provide the parts outside the CDR3, is EAGVTQFPSHSVIEKGQTVTLRCDPISGHDNLYWYRRVMGKEIKFLLHFVKESKQDESGMPNNRFLAERTGGTYSTLKVQPAELEDSGVYFCASSRGQHYGYTFGSGTRLTVV.